This section outlines one T cell receptor (beta chain) sequence together with its context. What it binds is not known. Researchers ran the PCR with 60 Vbeta and 13 Jbeta primers. Sequencing was performed with immunoSEQ multiplex PCR; in TCRdb, only in-frame clones are kept and a portion is missing. Of approximately 100,000 clones detected, 65% to 80% appear once; the ten largest clones hold 8% to 13%. This record belongs to a study of cytomegalovirus exposure and HLA in healthy donors. Study as a whole: Some 77 million unique TCRs from HLA-typed donors were held in an early release of data. General study results and limits: One variant, a missense change in DCLRE1C, was linked in a later analysis to TCR beta V- and J-gene trimming. The authors judged a highly shared variant cluster likely a sequencing artifact. For most TCR beta V segments, an earlier analysis put the productive rate at about 90% or about 30% of the time.

Sequenced input: PBMCs. This clonotype originated in a man aged 50 to 59 in good health and CMV-seronegative.

DNA of the CDR3: TGCGCCAGCACTAAAACCAGGGAAATGAACACTGAAGCTTTCTTT. Translating gives CASTKTREMNTEAFF. The V and J genes are TRBV10-1 and TRBJ1-1; TRBD1 might be the D (5 bases). V lost 7 bases and J lost 0, with 15 bases in between. CDR1 is WNHNN, CDR2 SYGVQD, per germline (reference sequence). The CDR3 totals 15 residues.